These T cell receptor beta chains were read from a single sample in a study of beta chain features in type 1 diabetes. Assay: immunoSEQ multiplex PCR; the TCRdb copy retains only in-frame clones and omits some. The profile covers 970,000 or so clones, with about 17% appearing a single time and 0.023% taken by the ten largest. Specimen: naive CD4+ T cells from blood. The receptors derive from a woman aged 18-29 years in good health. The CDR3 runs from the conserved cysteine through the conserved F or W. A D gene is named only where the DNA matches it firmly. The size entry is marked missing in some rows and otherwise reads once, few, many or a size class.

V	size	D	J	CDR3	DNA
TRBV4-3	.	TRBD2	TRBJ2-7	CASSQGLLAGGGYEQYF	TGCGCCAGCAGCCAAGGCCTTCTAGCGGGAGGTGGCTACGAGCAGTACTTC
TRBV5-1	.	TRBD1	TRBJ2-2	CASSPGTGPMELFF	TGCGCCAGCAGCCCCGGGACAGGCCCTATGGAGCTGTTTTTT
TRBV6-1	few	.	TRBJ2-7	CASSEDRGGHEQYF	TGTGCCAGCAGTGAAGACAGGGGGGGCCACGAGCAGTACTTC
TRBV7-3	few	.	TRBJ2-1	CASSLGASVINEQFF	TGTGCCAGCAGCTTAGGTGCTAGCGTCATCAATGAGCAGTTCTTC
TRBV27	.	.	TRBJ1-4	CASNHWGAEKLFF	TGTGCCAGCAACCATTGGGGCGCTGAAAAACTGTTTTTT
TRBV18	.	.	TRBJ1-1	CASSPLQNTEAFF	TGTGCCAGCTCACCCTTGCAGAACACTGAAGCTTTCTTT
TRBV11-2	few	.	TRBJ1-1	CASSLVRASTEAFF	TGTGCCAGCAGCTTAGTGCGGGCATCGACTGAAGCTTTCTTT
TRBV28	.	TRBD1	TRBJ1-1	CASSFGTGQIEAFF	TGTGCCAGCAGTTTCGGGACAGGTCAAATTGAAGCTTTCTTT
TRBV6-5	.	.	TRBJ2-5	CASSYGSTQYF	TGTGCCAGCAGTTACGGGTCGACCCAGTACTTC
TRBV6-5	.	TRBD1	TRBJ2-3	CAIKRTGRGSDTQYF	TGTGCCATCAAGAGGACAGGGCGTGGGTCAGATACGCAGTATTTT
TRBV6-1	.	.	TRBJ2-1	CASSALEETEQFF	TGTGCCAGCAGTGCGCTCGAGGAGACTGAGCAGTTCTTC
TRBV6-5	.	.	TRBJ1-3	CASSGSYSGNTIYF	TGTGCCAGCAGTGGAAGCTACTCTGGAAACACCATATATTTT
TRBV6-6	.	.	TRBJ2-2	CASSFDWNTGELFF	TGTGCCAGCAGTTTCGACTGGAACACCGGGGAGCTGTTTTTT